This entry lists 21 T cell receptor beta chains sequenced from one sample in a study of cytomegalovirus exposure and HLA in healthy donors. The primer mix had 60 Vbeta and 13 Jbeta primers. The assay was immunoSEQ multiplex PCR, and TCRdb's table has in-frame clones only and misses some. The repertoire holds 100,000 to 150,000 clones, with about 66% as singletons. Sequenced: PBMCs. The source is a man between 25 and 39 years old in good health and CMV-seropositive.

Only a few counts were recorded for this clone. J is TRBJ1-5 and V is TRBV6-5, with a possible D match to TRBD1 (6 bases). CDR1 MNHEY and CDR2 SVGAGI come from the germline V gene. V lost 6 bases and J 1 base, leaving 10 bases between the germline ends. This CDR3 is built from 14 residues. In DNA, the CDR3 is TGTGCCAGCAGCAGGACAGCCAGCAATCAGCCCCAGCATTTT. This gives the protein CASSRTASNQPQHF.

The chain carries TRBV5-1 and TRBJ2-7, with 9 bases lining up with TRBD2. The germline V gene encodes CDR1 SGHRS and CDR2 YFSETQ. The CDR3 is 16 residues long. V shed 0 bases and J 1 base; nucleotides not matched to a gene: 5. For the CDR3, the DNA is TGCGCCAGCAGCTTGGTTAGACTAGCGGTTTCCTACGAGCAGTACTTC. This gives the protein CASSLVRLAVSYEQYF.

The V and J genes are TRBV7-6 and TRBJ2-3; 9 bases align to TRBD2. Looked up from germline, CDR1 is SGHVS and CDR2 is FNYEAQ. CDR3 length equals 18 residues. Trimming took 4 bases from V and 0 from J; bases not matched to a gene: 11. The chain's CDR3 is CASSSVTRSGSSTDTQYF. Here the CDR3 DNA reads TGTGCCAGCAGCTCGGTCACTCGTAGCGGGAGTAGCACAGATACGCAGTATTTT.

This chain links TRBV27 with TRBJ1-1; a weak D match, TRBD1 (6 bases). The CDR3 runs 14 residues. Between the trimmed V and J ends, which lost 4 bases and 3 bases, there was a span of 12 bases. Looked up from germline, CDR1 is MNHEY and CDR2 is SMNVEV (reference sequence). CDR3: CASSSRGGDTEAFF. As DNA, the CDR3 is TGTGCCAGCAGTTCGAGGGGGGGGGACACTGAAGCTTTCTTT.

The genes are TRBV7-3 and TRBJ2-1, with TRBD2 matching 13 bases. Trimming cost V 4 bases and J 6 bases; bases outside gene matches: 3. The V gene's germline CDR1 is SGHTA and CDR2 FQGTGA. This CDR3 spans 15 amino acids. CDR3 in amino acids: CASSYGLAGANEQFF. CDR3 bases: TGTGCCAGCAGCTACGGACTAGCGGGAGCCAATGAGCAGTTCTTC.

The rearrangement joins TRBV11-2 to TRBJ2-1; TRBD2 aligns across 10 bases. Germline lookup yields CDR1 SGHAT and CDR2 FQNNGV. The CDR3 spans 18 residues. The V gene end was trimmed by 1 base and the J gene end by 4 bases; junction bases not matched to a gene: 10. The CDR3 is CASSLVLLAGATYNEQFF. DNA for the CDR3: TGTGCCAGCAGCTTAGTTCTCCTAGCGGGAGCAACTTACAATGAGCAGTTCTTC.

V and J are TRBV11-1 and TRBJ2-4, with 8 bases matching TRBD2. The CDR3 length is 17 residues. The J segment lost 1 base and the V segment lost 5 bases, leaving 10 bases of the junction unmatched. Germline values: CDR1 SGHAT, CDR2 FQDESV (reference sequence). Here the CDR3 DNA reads TGTGCCAGCAGCCTCACGGGGGGGTCCCTGGCCAAAAACATTCAGTACTTC. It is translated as CASSLTGGSLAKNIQYF. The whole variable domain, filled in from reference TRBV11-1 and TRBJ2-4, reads EAEVAQSPRYKITEKSQAVAFWCDPISGHATLYWYRQILGQGPELLVQFQDESVVDDSQLPKDRFSAERLKGVDSTLKIQPAELGDSAMYLCASSLTGGSLAKNIQYFGAGTRLSVL.

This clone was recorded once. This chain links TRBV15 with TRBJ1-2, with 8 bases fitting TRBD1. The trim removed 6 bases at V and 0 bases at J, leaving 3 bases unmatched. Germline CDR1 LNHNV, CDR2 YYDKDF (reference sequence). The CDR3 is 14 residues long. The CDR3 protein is CATRGDRSNYGYTF. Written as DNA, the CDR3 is TGTGCCACCAGGGGGGACAGGTCTAACTATGGCTACACCTTC.

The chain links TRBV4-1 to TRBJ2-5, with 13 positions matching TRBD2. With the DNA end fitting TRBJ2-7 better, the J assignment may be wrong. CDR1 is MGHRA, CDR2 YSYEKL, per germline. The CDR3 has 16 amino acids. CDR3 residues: CASSHPTSGRAYEQYF. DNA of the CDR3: TGCGCCAGCAGCCACCCCACTAGCGGGAGGGCCTACGAGCAGTACTTC.

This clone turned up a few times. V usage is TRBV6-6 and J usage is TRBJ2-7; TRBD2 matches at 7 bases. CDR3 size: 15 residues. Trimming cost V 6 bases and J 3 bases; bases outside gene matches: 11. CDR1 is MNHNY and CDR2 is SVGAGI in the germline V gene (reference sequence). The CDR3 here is CASSSGAGDLYEQYF. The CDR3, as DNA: TGTGCCAGCAGCTCCGGGGCGGGAGATCTCTACGAGCAGTACTTC.

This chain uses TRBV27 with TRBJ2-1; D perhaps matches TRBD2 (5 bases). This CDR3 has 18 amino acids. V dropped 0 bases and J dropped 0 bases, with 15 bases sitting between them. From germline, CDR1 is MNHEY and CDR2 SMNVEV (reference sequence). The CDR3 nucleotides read TGTGCCAGCAGTTTATCCCCGATAGCGCAGAGCTCCTACAATGAGCAGTTCTTC. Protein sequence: CASSLSPIAQSSYNEQFF.

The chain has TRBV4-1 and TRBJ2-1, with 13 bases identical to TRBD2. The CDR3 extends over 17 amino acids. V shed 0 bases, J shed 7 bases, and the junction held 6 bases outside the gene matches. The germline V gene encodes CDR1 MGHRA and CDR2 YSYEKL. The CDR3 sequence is CASSQDPGLAGVNEQFF. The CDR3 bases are TGCGCCAGCAGCCAAGACCCAGGACTAGCGGGAGTGAATGAGCAGTTCTTC.

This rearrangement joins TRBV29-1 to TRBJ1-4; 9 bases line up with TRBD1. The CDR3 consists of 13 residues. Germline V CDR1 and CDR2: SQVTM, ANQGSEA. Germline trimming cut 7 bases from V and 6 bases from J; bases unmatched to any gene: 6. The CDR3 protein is CSGRQGDHEKLFF. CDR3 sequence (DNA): TGCAGCGGAAGACAGGGGGATCATGAAAAACTGTTTTTT.

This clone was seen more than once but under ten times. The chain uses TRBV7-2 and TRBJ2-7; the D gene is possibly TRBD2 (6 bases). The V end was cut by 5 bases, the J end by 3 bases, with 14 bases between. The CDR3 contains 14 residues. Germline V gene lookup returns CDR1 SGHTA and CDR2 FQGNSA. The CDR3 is CASSPTASDYEQYF. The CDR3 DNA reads TGTGCCAGCAGCCCTACCGCTAGCGACTACGAGCAGTACTTC.

In DNA, the CDR3 is TGTGCCAGCAGTTTGCCGGGGGGCGTCAACACCATATATTTT. Translated, it gives CASSLPGGVNTIYF. V usage is TRBV28 and J usage is TRBJ1-3, with D maybe TRBD1 (6 bases). The CDR3 runs 14 residues. Germline V CDR1 and CDR2: MDHEN, SYDVKM. The V gene lost 3 bases and the J gene lost 7 bases, with 13 bases spanning the gap.

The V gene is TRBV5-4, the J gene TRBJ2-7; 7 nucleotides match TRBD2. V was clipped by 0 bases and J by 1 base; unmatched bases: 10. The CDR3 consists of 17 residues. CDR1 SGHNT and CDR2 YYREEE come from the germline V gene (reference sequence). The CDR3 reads CASSLGGGPRASYEQYF. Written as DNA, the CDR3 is TGTGCCAGCAGCTTGGGGGGAGGGCCGAGAGCGTCCTACGAGCAGTACTTC.

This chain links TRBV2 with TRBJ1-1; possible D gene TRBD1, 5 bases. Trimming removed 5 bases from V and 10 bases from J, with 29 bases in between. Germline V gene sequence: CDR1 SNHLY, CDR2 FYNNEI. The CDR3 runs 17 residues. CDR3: CASSLRRVSGVAGVAFF. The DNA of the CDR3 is TGTGCCAGCAGTCTTCGTCGGGTTTCGGGGGTCGCCGGAGTAGCTTTCTTT.

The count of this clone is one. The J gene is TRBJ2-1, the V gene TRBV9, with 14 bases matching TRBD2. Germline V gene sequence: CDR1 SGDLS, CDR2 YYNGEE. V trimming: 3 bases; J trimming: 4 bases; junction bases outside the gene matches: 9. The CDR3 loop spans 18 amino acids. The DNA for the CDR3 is TGTGCCAGCAGCGCAGGGACTAGCGGGAGATTCGGATACAATGAGCAGTTCTTC. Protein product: CASSAGTSGRFGYNEQFF.

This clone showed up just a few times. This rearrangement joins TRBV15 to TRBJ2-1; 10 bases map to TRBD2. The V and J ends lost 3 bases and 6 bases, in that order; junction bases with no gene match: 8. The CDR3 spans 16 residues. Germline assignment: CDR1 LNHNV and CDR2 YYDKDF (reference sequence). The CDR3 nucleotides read TGTGCCACCAGCAGGATCCTAGCGGGAGAGGGCAATGAGCAGTTCTTC. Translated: CATSRILAGEGNEQFF.

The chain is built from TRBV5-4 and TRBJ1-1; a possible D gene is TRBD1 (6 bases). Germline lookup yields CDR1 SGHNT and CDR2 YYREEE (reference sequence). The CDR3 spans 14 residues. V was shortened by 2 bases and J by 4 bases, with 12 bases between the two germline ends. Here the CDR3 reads CASSLGGIGTEAFF. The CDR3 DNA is TGTGCCAGCAGCTTAGGGGGTATAGGCACTGAAGCTTTCTTT. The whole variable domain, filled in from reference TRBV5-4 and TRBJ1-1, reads ETGVTQSPTHLIKTRGQQVTLRCSSQSGHNTVSWYQQALGQGPQFIFQYYREEENGRGNFPPRFSGLQFPNYSSELNVNALELDDSALYLCASSLGGIGTEAFFGQGTRLTVV.

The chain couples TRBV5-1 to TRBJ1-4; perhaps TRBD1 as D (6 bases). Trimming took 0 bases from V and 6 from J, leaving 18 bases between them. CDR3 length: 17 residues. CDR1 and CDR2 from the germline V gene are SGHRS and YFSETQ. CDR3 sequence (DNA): TGCGCCAGCAGCTTGGAACAGGGTGGAGCAGAAGATGAAAAACTGTTTTTT. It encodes CASSLEQGGAEDEKLFF.